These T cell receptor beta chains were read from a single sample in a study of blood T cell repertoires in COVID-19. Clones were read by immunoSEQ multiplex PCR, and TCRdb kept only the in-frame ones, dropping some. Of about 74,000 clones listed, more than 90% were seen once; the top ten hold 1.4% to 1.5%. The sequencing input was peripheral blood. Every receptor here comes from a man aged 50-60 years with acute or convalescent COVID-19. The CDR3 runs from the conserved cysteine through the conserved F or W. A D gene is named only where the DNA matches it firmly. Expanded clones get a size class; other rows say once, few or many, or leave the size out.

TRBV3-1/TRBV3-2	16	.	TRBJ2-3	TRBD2	TGTGCCAGCAGCCAAGCCCCGAGCGGGGGGATTTATACGCAGTATTTT	CASSQAPSGGIYTQYF
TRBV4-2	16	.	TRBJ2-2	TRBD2	TGTGCCAGCAGCCAAGAGGCTAGCGGGGGAACCGGGGAGCTGTTTTTT	CASSQEASGGTGELFF
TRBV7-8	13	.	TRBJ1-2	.	TGTGCCAGCAGCCTGACAATGTTGGAAGGCTACACCTTC	CASSLTMLEGYTF
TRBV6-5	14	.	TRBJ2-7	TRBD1	TGTGCCAGCAGTTACGGGACAGGTACCTACGAGCAGTACTTC	CASSYGTGTYEQYF
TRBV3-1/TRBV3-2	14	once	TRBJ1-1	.	TGTGCCAGCAGCCAAGGGCGGGGAGGAACTGAAGCTTTCTTT	CASSQGRGGTEAFF
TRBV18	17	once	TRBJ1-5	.	TGTGCCAGCTCACCAACTCACGGGACAAAACAGAACCAGCCCCAGCATTTT	CASSPTHGTKQNQPQHF
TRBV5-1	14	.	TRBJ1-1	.	TGCGCCAGCAGTTTACAGGGTGGTAGCACTGAAGCTTTCTTT	CASSLQGGSTEAFF
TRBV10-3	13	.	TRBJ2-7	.	TGTGCCACCTTGACAGGATCTGGCGACGAGCAGTACTTC	CATLTGSGDEQYF
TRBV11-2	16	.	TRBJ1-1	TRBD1	TGTGCCAGCAGCTCTTCGGGACAGGGTCCGAACACTGAAGCTTTCTTT	CASSSSGQGPNTEAFF
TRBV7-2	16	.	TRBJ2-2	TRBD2	TGTGCCAGCAGCTTAGGTCTAGCGGGGATCACCGGGGAGCTGTTTTTT	CASSLGLAGITGELFF
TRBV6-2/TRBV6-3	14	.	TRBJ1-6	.	TGTGCCAGCAGTTACTCGAGCAGTAGCCCACCCCTCCACTTT	CASSYSSSSPPLHF
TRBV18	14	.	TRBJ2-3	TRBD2	TGTGCCAGCTCCCCCGGCGGGAGCGGAGATACGCAGTATTTT	CASSPGGSGDTQYF
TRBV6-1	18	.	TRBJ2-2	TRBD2	TGTGCCAGCAGTGACCCCCTCACTAGCGGGTGGGACACCGGGGAGCTGTTTTTT	CASSDPLTSGWDTGELFF
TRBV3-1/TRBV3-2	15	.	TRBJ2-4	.	TGTGCCAGCAGCCAAGTCTGGGGGGACAAAAACATTCAGTACTTC	CASSQVWGDKNIQYF
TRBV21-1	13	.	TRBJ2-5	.	TGTGCCAGCAGCCCCCCGGGGAAAGAGACCCAGTACTTC	CASSPPGKETQYF
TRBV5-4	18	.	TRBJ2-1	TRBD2	TGTGCCAGCAGCTCTCGCGTCGGGGGACTAGCGAGATACAATGAGCAGTTCTTC	CASSSRVGGLARYNEQFF
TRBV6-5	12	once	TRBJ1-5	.	TGTGCCAGCAGTTTCAGTACGCAGCCCCAGCATTTT	CASSFSTQPQHF
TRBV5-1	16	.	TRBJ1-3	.	TGCGCCAGCAGCTTGGCCGGGGGGCCTTTTGGAAACACCATATATTTT	CASSLAGGPFGNTIYF
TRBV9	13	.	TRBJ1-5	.	TGTGCCAGCAGCGATGGCGGGGGAGGGCCCCAGCATTTT	CASSDGGGGPQHF
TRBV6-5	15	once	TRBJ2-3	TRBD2	TGTGCCAGCAGATTTAGCGGGAGGGCCACAGATACGCAGTATTTT	CASRFSGRATDTQYF
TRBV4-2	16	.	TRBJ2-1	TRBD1	TGTGCCAGCAGCGCAGAAGGGACAGGTTTTTACAATGAGCAGTTCTTC	CASSAEGTGFYNEQFF
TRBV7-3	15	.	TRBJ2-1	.	TGTGCCAGCAGCCCTGGGCACTTCTCCTACAATGAGCAGTTCTTC	CASSPGHFSYNEQFF
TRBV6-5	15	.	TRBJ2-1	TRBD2	TGTGCCAGCAGCCCACTAGCGGGGGGGCAGGGTGAGCAGTTCTTC	CASSPLAGGQGEQFF
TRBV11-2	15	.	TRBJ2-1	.	TGTGCCAGCAGCTGGCAGCGGAGCTCCTACAATGAGCAGTTCTTC	CASSWQRSSYNEQFF
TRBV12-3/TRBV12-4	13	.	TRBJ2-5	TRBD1	TGTGCCAGCAGCAAGACAGGGTGGGAGACCCAGTACTTC	CASSKTGWETQYF
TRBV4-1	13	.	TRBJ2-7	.	TGCGCCAGCAGCCTCGCCAGGGGCCACGAGCAGTACTTC	CASSLARGHEQYF
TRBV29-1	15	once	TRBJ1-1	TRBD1	TGCAGCGTTGAAGGTCGCGGACAGGGGAAAACTGAAGCTTTCTTT	CSVEGRGQGKTEAFF
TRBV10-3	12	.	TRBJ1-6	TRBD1	TGTGCCATCGGACAGGGAAATTCACCCCTCCACTTT	CAIGQGNSPLHF
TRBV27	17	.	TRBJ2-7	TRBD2	TGTGCCAGCAGTATTTCAGGACTAGCGGGAGGCTTGTACGAGCAGTACTTC	CASSISGLAGGLYEQYF